This TCR beta chain was retrieved from a study of blood T cell repertoires in COVID-19. The wider study: Whether acute or convalescent, the COVID-19 samples came from the United States, Italy and Spain.

Trimming took off 0 bases at V and 1 base at J, with 7 bases between the two ends. The germline V gene encodes CDR1 KGHSH and CDR2 LQKENI. This CDR3 spans 15 amino acids. Profiling relied on immunoSEQ multiplex PCR, and the TCRdb table lists in-frame clones only, not all of them. This sample has 150,000 to 200,000 clones, with about 83% found just once. This sequence was found in a human donor in a cohort sampled during active COVID-19. The source material was peripheral blood. The V gene is TRBV18, the J gene TRBJ2-1, with D possibly TRBD1 on 6 matching bases. The CDR3 coding sequence is TGTGCCAGCTCACCACCGGACAGTTCCTACAATGAGCAGTTCTTC. Translation: CASSPPDSSYNEQFF.